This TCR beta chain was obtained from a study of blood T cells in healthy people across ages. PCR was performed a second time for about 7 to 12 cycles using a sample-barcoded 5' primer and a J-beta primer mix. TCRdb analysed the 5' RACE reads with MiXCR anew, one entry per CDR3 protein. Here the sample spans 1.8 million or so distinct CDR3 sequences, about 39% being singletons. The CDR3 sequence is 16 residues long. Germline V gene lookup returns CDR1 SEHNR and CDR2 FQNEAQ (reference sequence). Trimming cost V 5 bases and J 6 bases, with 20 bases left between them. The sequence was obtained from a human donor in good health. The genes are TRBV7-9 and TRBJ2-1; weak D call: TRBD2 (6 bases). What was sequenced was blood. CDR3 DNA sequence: TGTGCCAGCAGCCTACCGACTAGAGGGCCCAGCAATGAGCAGTTCTTC. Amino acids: CASSLPTRGPSNEQFF. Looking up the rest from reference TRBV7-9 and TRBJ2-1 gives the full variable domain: DTGVSQNPRHKITKRGQNVTFRCDPISEHNRLYWYRQTLGQGPEFLTYFQNEAQLEKSRLLSDRFSAERPKGSFSTLEIQRTEQGDSAMYLCASSLPTRGPSNEQFFGPGTRLTVL.